This T cell receptor beta chain was observed in a study of OX40 agonist ivuxolimab in advanced cancers. General study findings and limits: At 0.1 to 3.0 mg/kg and by week 6, CD4+ and CD8+ T cells in the blood had expanded clonally.

Repertoires were generated with immunoSEQ multiplex PCR, while TCRdb's copy carries only in-frame clones and drops some. This table has under 45,000 clones, almost 80% appearing once. About this clone itself: Its antigen is currently unknown.

Trimming left V 4 bases short and J 11 bases short, with 13 bases between. Germline loops: CDR1 SGHTA, CDR2 FQGNSA. The CDR3 is made up of 12 amino acids. Patients were ineligible given autoimmune disease history or systemic immunosuppression. V and J are TRBV7-2 and TRBJ2-3, with D maybe TRBD2 (5 bases). The receptor was isolated from an adult with an advanced solid tumor such as melanoma, head and neck, liver or kidney cancer. The sample consisted of CD4+ or CD8+ T cells sorted from blood, taken in a trial of the OX40 agonist ivuxolimab. The CDR3: CASSSGLTWQYF. The DNA of the CDR3 is TGTGCCAGCAGCTCCGGACTGACTTGGCAGTATTTT.